This T cell receptor beta chain was identified in a study of blood T cells in healthy people across ages. Overall study findings and caveats: Long-lived donors carried more naive CD4+ cells and greater diversity than aged donors.

The amount of total RNA extracted per sample was at least 5.5 micrograms. It was with a sample-barcoded 5' primer and a J-beta primer mix that a second PCR of roughly 7 to 11 cycles was run. Any given sample supplied a minimum of 3 million CDR3-containing paired-end reads. TCRdb re-called the 5' RACE reads through MiXCR, storing one row per CDR3 protein. The sample holds around 1,800,000 distinct CDR3 sequences, more than 35% seen once. As regards this clonotype: Its antigen is still unknown.

The specimen was blood. This receptor was obtained from a human donor in good health.

The CDR3 sequence: CASSVGGASEATQYF. CDR3 bases: TGTGCCAGCAGCGTAGGGGGGGCTAGCGAGGCTACGCAGTATTTT. J is TRBJ2-3 and V is TRBV9, with D perhaps given as TRBD1 or TRBD2 (6 bases each). This CDR3 comprises 15 residues. Germline V CDR1 and CDR2: SGDLS, YYNGEE. Deletions cut 0 bases from V and 8 bases from J, with 16 bases between.